Listed below are T cell receptor beta chains from one sample, sequenced in a study of blood T cell repertoires in COVID-19. Repertoires were generated with immunoSEQ multiplex PCR, while TCRdb's copy carries only in-frame clones and drops some. Here the sample spans around 170,000 clones, about nine tenths being singletons. Sequenced input: peripheral blood. Receptors were obtained from a woman aged 25 to 39 with acute or convalescent COVID-19. Each CDR3 is given with its conserved first and last residue. D genes are given only for firm matches. A clone size is listed for some rows: how often the clone was seen (once, few, many), or a class if it is expanded.

CDR3 protein: CASSLGGSGEAFF; CDR3 DNA: TGTGCCAGCAGTTTGGGGGGAAGTGGGGAGGCTTTCTTT; clone size: -; V gene: TRBV12-3/TRBV12-4; D gene: -; J gene: TRBJ1-1
CDR3 protein: CASKREGYNEQFF; CDR3 DNA: TGTGCCAGTAAGCGGGAGGGATACAATGAGCAGTTCTTC; clone size: -; V gene: TRBV19; D gene: TRBD2; J gene: TRBJ2-1
CDR3 protein: CASTPSRGYIQYF; CDR3 DNA: TGTGCCAGTACCCCTTCTAGGGGGTACATTCAGTACTTC; clone size: -; V gene: TRBV19; D gene: -; J gene: TRBJ2-4
CDR3 protein: CASSSSGITDTQYF; CDR3 DNA: TGTGCCAGCTCATCAAGCGGGATCACAGATACGCAGTATTTT; clone size: -; V gene: TRBV18; D gene: TRBD2; J gene: TRBJ2-3
CDR3 protein: CASSLGLAGPQRPQYF; CDR3 DNA: TGTGCCAGCAGTTTAGGTCTAGCGGGACCCCAGAGACCCCAGTACTTC; clone size: -; V gene: TRBV28; D gene: TRBD2; J gene: TRBJ2-5
CDR3 protein: CASSQEGREAFF; CDR3 DNA: TGTGCCAGCAGCCAAGAAGGCAGGGAAGCTTTCTTT; clone size: -; V gene: TRBV3-1/TRBV3-2; D gene: -; J gene: TRBJ1-1
CDR3 protein: CSARREAAQHF; CDR3 DNA: TGCAGTGCTAGAAGGGAGGCAGCCCAGCATTTT; clone size: -; V gene: TRBV20-1; D gene: -; J gene: TRBJ1-5
CDR3 protein: CASSPGQYYEQYF; CDR3 DNA: TGTGCCAGTAGTCCCGGACAGTACTACGAGCAGTACTTC; clone size: -; V gene: TRBV19; D gene: -; J gene: TRBJ2-7
CDR3 protein: CASSGQVRDPYEQYF; CDR3 DNA: TGTGCCAGCAGCGGACAGGTACGAGATCCTTACGAGCAGTACTTC; clone size: once; V gene: TRBV11-3; D gene: TRBD1; J gene: TRBJ2-7
CDR3 protein: CASSLALLSYEQYF; CDR3 DNA: TGTGCCAGCAGCTTAGCCTTACTCTCCTACGAGCAGTACTTC; clone size: -; V gene: TRBV11-3; D gene: -; J gene: TRBJ2-7
CDR3 protein: CASSSHGVVGMYEQYF; CDR3 DNA: TGTGCCAGCAGCTCCCACGGAGTAGTCGGTATGTACGAGCAGTACTTC; clone size: -; V gene: TRBV27; D gene: -; J gene: TRBJ2-7
CDR3 protein: CASSSDSREAFF; CDR3 DNA: TGTGCCAGCAGTTCCGACAGCCGAGAAGCTTTCTTT; clone size: -; V gene: TRBV3-1/TRBV3-2; D gene: -; J gene: TRBJ1-1
CDR3 protein: CASAGDKSGGRSSYNEQFF; CDR3 DNA: TGTGCCTCAGCAGGGGACAAGAGCGGGGGTAGAAGCTCCTACAATGAGCAGTTCTTC; clone size: few; V gene: TRBV2; D gene: TRBD2; J gene: TRBJ2-1
CDR3 protein: CASGPSGQSSGNTIYF; CDR3 DNA: TGTGCCAGCGGCCCATCGGGACAGAGCTCTGGAAACACCATATATTTT; clone size: -; V gene: TRBV28; D gene: TRBD1; J gene: TRBJ1-3
CDR3 protein: CASSLGLVNEQFF; CDR3 DNA: TGCGCCAGCAGCCTGGGACTTGTCAATGAGCAGTTCTTC; clone size: once; V gene: TRBV5-1; D gene: -; J gene: TRBJ2-1
CDR3 protein: CASSDDRQGIETQYF; CDR3 DNA: TGTGCCAGCAGCGACGACCGACAGGGGATTGAGACCCAGTACTTC; clone size: -; V gene: TRBV27; D gene: TRBD1; J gene: TRBJ2-5
CDR3 protein: CASHDRGETQYF; CDR3 DNA: TGTGCCAGTCATGACAGGGGAGAGACCCAGTACTTC; clone size: once; V gene: TRBV19; D gene: TRBD1; J gene: TRBJ2-5
CDR3 protein: CSARDPPRGYF; CDR3 DNA: TGCAGTGCTAGAGACCCCCCCCGGGGGTACTTC; clone size: -; V gene: TRBV20-1; D gene: -; J gene: TRBJ2-4
CDR3 protein: CASGRRQPNTGELFF; CDR3 DNA: TGTGCCAGCGGTCGGCGACAACCGAACACCGGGGAGCTGTTTTTT; clone size: -; V gene: TRBV13; D gene: -; J gene: TRBJ2-2
CDR3 protein: CASSQRQGSYEQYF; CDR3 DNA: TGTGCCAGCTCACAAAGACAGGGGAGCTACGAGCAGTACTTC; clone size: -; V gene: TRBV18; D gene: TRBD1; J gene: TRBJ2-7
CDR3 protein: CASGDPGSGTGELFF; CDR3 DNA: TGTGCCAGCGGGGATCCTGGGAGTGGAACCGGGGAGCTGTTTTTT; clone size: few; V gene: TRBV6-6; D gene: -; J gene: TRBJ2-2
CDR3 protein: CATSDLGGTSNEQFF; CDR3 DNA: TGTGCCACCAGTGACTTAGGCGGGACCAGTAATGAGCAGTTCTTC; clone size: -; V gene: TRBV24-1; D gene: -; J gene: TRBJ2-1
CDR3 protein: CASKSGAYNEQFF; CDR3 DNA: TGTGCCAGCAAGAGCGGCGCCTACAATGAGCAGTTCTTC; clone size: -; V gene: TRBV6-6; D gene: -; J gene: TRBJ2-1
CDR3 protein: CASRTGGVEQFF; CDR3 DNA: TGTGCCAGCAGGACAGGGGGCGTCGAGCAGTTCTTC; clone size: -; V gene: TRBV6-5; D gene: TRBD1; J gene: TRBJ2-1
CDR3 protein: CATGLAGGPNYNEQFF; CDR3 DNA: TGTGCCACCGGACTAGCGGGAGGGCCAAACTACAATGAGCAGTTCTTC; clone size: -; V gene: TRBV24-1; D gene: TRBD2; J gene: TRBJ2-1
CDR3 protein: CASRIAWQGAFGYTF; CDR3 DNA: TGTGCCAGCAGGATTGCTTGGCAGGGGGCTTTTGGCTACACCTTC; clone size: -; V gene: TRBV27; D gene: TRBD1; J gene: TRBJ1-2
CDR3 protein: CASKGQINEKLFF; CDR3 DNA: TGTGCCAGCAAAGGACAGATTAATGAAAAACTGTTTTTT; clone size: -; V gene: TRBV2; D gene: -; J gene: TRBJ1-4
CDR3 protein: CAWSVGIAGPLYEQYF; CDR3 DNA: TGTGCCTGGAGTGTAGGTATAGCGGGACCACTCTACGAGCAGTACTTC; clone size: -; V gene: TRBV30; D gene: TRBD2; J gene: TRBJ2-7
CDR3 protein: CASSLEQYGYTF; CDR3 DNA: TGTGCCAGCAGTTTAGAACAATATGGCTACACCTTC; clone size: few; V gene: TRBV28; D gene: -; J gene: TRBJ1-2
CDR3 protein: CASSRPGLAQIQYF; CDR3 DNA: TGTGCCAGCAGCCGCCCTGGACTCGCCCAGATTCAGTACTTC; clone size: -; V gene: TRBV11-2; D gene: -; J gene: TRBJ2-4
CDR3 protein: CASSLYRGLEQYF; CDR3 DNA: TGTGCCAGCAGTTTATACAGGGGGCTTGAGCAGTACTTC; clone size: -; V gene: TRBV27; D gene: TRBD1; J gene: TRBJ2-7
CDR3 protein: CSVQQVREQYF; CDR3 DNA: TGCAGCGTTCAACAGGTGCGCGAGCAGTACTTC; clone size: -; V gene: TRBV29-1; D gene: -; J gene: TRBJ2-7
CDR3 protein: CASTLGLWPYSNQPQHF; CDR3 DNA: TGTGCCAGCACTCTGGGACTCTGGCCTTATAGCAATCAGCCCCAGCATTTT; clone size: few; V gene: TRBV6-4; D gene: -; J gene: TRBJ1-5
CDR3 protein: CAWTRDRGGEAFF; CDR3 DNA: TGTGCCTGGACTAGGGACAGGGGAGGTGAAGCTTTCTTT; clone size: -; V gene: TRBV30; D gene: TRBD1; J gene: TRBJ1-1
CDR3 protein: CASSSNTGELFF; CDR3 DNA: TGTGCCAGCTCTTCGAACACCGGGGAGCTGTTTTTT; clone size: -; V gene: TRBV2; D gene: -; J gene: TRBJ2-2
CDR3 protein: CASGGTEAFF; CDR3 DNA: TGTGCCAGTGGAGGGACTGAAGCTTTCTTT; clone size: few; V gene: TRBV2; D gene: -; J gene: TRBJ1-1
CDR3 protein: CASSSGQGLGRPQHF; CDR3 DNA: TGTGCCAGCAGCTCCGGACAGGGATTGGGGAGGCCCCAGCATTTT; clone size: -; V gene: TRBV5-6; D gene: TRBD1; J gene: TRBJ1-5
CDR3 protein: CASSNAGGTEAFF; CDR3 DNA: TGTGCCAGCTCCAATGCGGGGGGCACTGAAGCTTTCTTT; clone size: -; V gene: TRBV28; D gene: -; J gene: TRBJ1-1
CDR3 protein: CASSQRGYDEQFF; CDR3 DNA: TGTGCCAGCTCCCAACGGGGGTACGATGAGCAGTTCTTC; clone size: -; V gene: TRBV18; D gene: -; J gene: TRBJ2-1
CDR3 protein: CASSTGLAGGETQYF; CDR3 DNA: TGTGCTAGCAGCACCGGACTAGCGGGAGGGGAGACCCAGTACTTC; clone size: -; V gene: TRBV7-7; D gene: TRBD2; J gene: TRBJ2-5
CDR3 protein: CATGDRGSTEAFF; CDR3 DNA: TGTGCCACTGGGGACAGGGGGAGCACTGAAGCTTTCTTT; clone size: few; V gene: TRBV6-5; D gene: TRBD1; J gene: TRBJ1-1